This TCR beta chain originates from a study of blood T cell repertoires in COVID-19. About the research overall: PBMCs, B-cell-depleted T cells, or T cells were the source of the cDNA or gDNA that made up the material.

CDR3 length equals 15 residues. CDR1 is SNHLY and CDR2 is FYNNEI in the germline V gene. Trimming left V 7 bases short and J 6 bases short, with 18 bases between. TCRdb's table, derived via immunoSEQ multiplex PCR, lists solely in-frame clones and lacks some. The sample lists about 80,000 clones; around 83% were seen once. This clonotype originated in a woman between 70 and 85 years old with acute or convalescent COVID-19. Sequenced: peripheral blood. The chain combines TRBV2 with TRBJ2-2; D may be TRBD2 (5 bases). In DNA form, the CDR3 reads TGTGCCAGCACCCGCGAGACGGGGAGATCCGGGGAGCTGTTTTTT. It encodes CASTRETGRSGELFF.